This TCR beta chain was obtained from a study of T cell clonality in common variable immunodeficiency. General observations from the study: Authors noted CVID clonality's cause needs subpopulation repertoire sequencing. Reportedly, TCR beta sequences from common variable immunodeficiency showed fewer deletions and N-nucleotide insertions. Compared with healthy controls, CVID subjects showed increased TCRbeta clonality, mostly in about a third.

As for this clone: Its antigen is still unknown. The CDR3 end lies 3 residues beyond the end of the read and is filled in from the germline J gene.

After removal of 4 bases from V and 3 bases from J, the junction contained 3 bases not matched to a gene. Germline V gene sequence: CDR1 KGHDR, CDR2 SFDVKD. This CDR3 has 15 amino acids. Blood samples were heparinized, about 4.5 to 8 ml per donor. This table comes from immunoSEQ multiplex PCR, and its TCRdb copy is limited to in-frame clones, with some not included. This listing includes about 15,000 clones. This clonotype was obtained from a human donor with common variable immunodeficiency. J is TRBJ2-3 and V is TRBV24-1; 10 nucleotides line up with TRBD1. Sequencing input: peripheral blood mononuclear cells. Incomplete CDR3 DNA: TGTGCCACCAGTGACGGGACAGGGGTAACAGATACG. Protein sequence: CATSDGTGVTDT. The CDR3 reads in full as CATSDGTGVTDTQYF.